This T cell receptor (beta chain) was recorded in a study of blood T cell repertoires in COVID-19. The germline V gene has CDR1 SGDLS and CDR2 YYNGEE. The CDR3 contains 12 residues. Deletions cut 10 bases from V and 4 bases from J, with 12 bases between. Study processing details: The assay estimated nucleated cells by amplifying reference gene primers. Libraries were prepared by immunoSEQ multiplex PCR; TCRdb keeps only in-frame clonotypes and omits some of them. That table supplies the V and J calls and clone size; D and trimming were determined from the DNA. In the table there are 150,000 to 200,000 clones, approximately 86% of which are singletons.

This clonotype was sampled from a man aged 65 to 79 with acute or convalescent COVID-19. The sample was peripheral blood. V and J are TRBV9 and TRBJ1-3; possible D gene TRBD1, 5 bases. The CDR3 loop is CAREGRGNTIYF. CDR3 DNA sequence: TGTGCCCGGGAGGGGCGGGGAAACACCATATATTTT.